A selection of T cell receptor beta chains follows, all from one sample in a study of shared clonotypes between healthy human individuals. Only in-frame clones appear in the TCRdb table, and some are missing; sequencing was by immunoSEQ multiplex PCR. The sample has 850,000 to 1,200,000 clones, about 77% seen once. Sequencing was done on a sample of memory CD4+ T cells sorted from blood. The receptors here all came from a man younger than 35 in good health. Each CDR3 is given with its conserved first and last residue.

>TRBJ2-7|TRBV2
CASRQSSYEQYF
>TRBJ2-7|TRBV19
CASPPGLAGIDYEQYF
>TRBJ1-5|TRBV7-2
CASSLTGNQPQHF
>TRBJ2-2|TRBV12-5
CASGLVLPRGHTGELFF
>TRBJ2-3|TRBV9
CASSLQGSARDTQYF
>TRBJ2-3|TRBV7-2
CASSMGLADTQYF
>TRBJ2-1|TRBV11-3
CASSLTGRSYNEQFF
>TRBJ2-5|TRBV29-1
CSARQGARETQYF
>TRBJ2-5|TRBV5-1
CASSLVDGSGETQYF
>TRBJ1-4|TRBV5-4
CASSSDPEGNEKLFF
>TRBJ2-7|TRBV5-4
CASSLGGHASYEQYF
>TRBJ2-1|TRBV16
CASSPFSGRTGHEQFF
>TRBJ1-6|TRBV2
CASSEAQGASYNSPLHF
>TRBJ1-1|TRBV5-4
CASSLVDGGAGAFF
>TRBJ2-1|TRBV5-1
CASSLRDSHNEQFF
>TRBJ2-5|TRBV11-1
CASSHGDRETQYF
>TRBJ2-5|TRBV27
CASRRLATETQYF
>TRBJ2-7|TRBV6-6
CASRAQDRAAYEQYF
>TRBJ2-2|TRBV5-6
CASSFYGFGAGELFF
>TRBJ1-2|TRBV19
CASRTGTGDHHYGYTF
>TRBJ2-3|TRBV7-9
CASSLGSLAGGDTQYF
>TRBJ2-3|TRBV29-1
CSVVHRLTDTQYF
>TRBJ1-5|TRBV7-8
CASSFKGNQPQHF
>TRBJ2-2|TRBV18
CASSPTSVNTGELFF
>TRBJ2-1|TRBV5-1
CASSLARLADPGNEQFF
>TRBJ2-1|TRBV6-4
CASRAPWGVPYNEQFF
>TRBJ2-4|TRBV10-3
CAIGAGAETKNIQYF
>TRBJ1-2|TRBV4-3
CASSQGQGEGYGYTF
>TRBJ1-2|TRBV9
CASSVGLWDYGYTF
>TRBJ1-5|TRBV10-3
CAISESGGRNQPQHF
>TRBJ1-2|TRBV5-1
CASSLGTGNYGYTF